These 26 T cell receptor beta chains came from one sample sequenced in a study of cytomegalovirus exposure and HLA in healthy donors. Primers for the PCR totalled 60 Vbeta and 13 Jbeta. Libraries were prepared by immunoSEQ multiplex PCR; TCRdb keeps only in-frame clonotypes and omits some of them. In the table there are 220,000 or so clones, approximately 78% of which are singletons. Sequenced sample: PBMCs. The receptors were sampled from a woman in her 40s in good health and CMV-seronegative.

This clone was counted only a few times. The chain recombines TRBV21-1 with TRBJ1-2; the D call of TRBD1 is as the table states it, not checked on the DNA. TRBV21-1 is described as a pseudogene. The CDR3 runs 16 residues. CDR3 in amino acids: CASSKEHKNRNYGYTF. DNA for the CDR3: TGTGCCAGCAGCAAAGAACATAAGAACCGAAACTATGGCTACACCTTC.

The chain uses TRBV5-8 and TRBJ1-4; D is unclear. The germline V gene has CDR1 SGHTS and CDR2 YDEGEE. The CDR3 loop spans 16 amino acids. Trimming pared 0 bases from V and 5 bases from J, leaving 14 bases between. CDR3: CASSLGQRLENEKLFF. CDR3 nucleotides: TGTGCCAGCAGCTTGGGGCAGCGTCTAGAGAATGAAAAACTGTTTTTT.

The genes are TRBV5-8 and TRBJ1-4, with TRBD1 matching 12 bases. V gave up 0 bases and J gave up 8 bases; unmatched junction bases: 2. The CDR3 extends over 15 amino acids. CDR1 is SGHTS and CDR2 is YDEGEE in the germline V gene. This CDR3 is CASSLGDRGHEKLFF. In DNA form, the CDR3 reads TGTGCCAGCAGCTTGGGGGACAGGGGGCACGAAAAACTGTTTTTT.

The chain carries TRBV18 and TRBJ2-1; tentatively, D is TRBD2 (6 bases). CDR1 is KGHSH, CDR2 LQKENI, per germline. Trimming left V 2 bases short and J 4 bases short, with 6 bases between. CDR3 length: 13 amino acids. CDR3 loop: CASSPGLYNEQFF. In DNA form, the CDR3 reads TGTGCCAGCTCACCAGGACTATACAATGAGCAGTTCTTC.

The chain recombines TRBV5-6 with TRBJ1-2; D remains unclear. This CDR3 has 14 amino acids. The germline V gene encodes CDR1 SGHDT and CDR2 YYEEEE. The V end lost 0 bases, the J end lost 2 bases, and 8 bases lay between the germline ends. In DNA form, the CDR3 reads TGTGCCAGCAGCTTGGAAACATACAACTATGGCTACACCTTC. Encoded protein: CASSLETYNYGYTF.

J is TRBJ2-7 and V is TRBV19; tentatively, D is TRBD2 (5 bases). Germline assignment: CDR1 LNHDA and CDR2 SQIVND (reference sequence). This CDR3 contains 16 residues. The V gene lost 5 bases and the J gene lost 4 bases, with 21 bases spanning the gap. The CDR3 sequence is CASSVSGNNLRYEQYF. CDR3 coding DNA: TGTGCCAGTAGTGTATCCGGGAACAATCTCCGGTACGAGCAGTACTTC. Supplemented by reference TRBV19 and TRBJ2-7, the full variable domain reads DGGITQSPKYLFRKEGQNVTLSCEQNLNHDAMYWYRQDPGQGLRLIYYSQIVNDFQKGDIAEGYSVSREKKESFPLTVTSAQKNPTAFYLCASSVSGNNLRYEQYFGPGTRLTVT.

This clone was detected only a few times. The chain has TRBV28 and TRBJ2-1, with TRBD2 identical over 7 bases. There are 14 residues in the CDR3. From germline, CDR1 is MDHEN and CDR2 SYDVKM. Trimming removed 5 bases from V and 0 bases from J; junction bases left unmatched: 1. CDR3 sequence reads: CASSGGGSYNEQFF. The DNA of the CDR3 is TGTGCCAGCAGTGGCGGGGGCTCCTACAATGAGCAGTTCTTC.

The rearrangement links TRBV15 to TRBJ1-3; 7 positions match TRBD1. The CDR3 extends over 14 amino acids. Germline V gene sequence: CDR1 LNHNV, CDR2 YYDKDF (reference sequence). Trimming took 7 bases from V and 4 from J; bases not matched to a gene: 7. The CDR3 loop is CATTSDRAGNTIYF. CDR3 DNA sequence: TGTGCCACCACCTCCGACAGGGCGGGAAACACCATATATTTT. Looking up the rest from reference TRBV15 and TRBJ1-3 gives the full variable domain: DAMVIQNPRYQVTQFGKPVTLSCSQTLNHNVMYWYQQKSSQAPKLLFHYYDKDFNNEADTPDNFQSRRPNTSFCFLDIRSPGLGDTAMYLCATTSDRAGNTIYFGEGSWLTVV.

CDR3 sequence: CASSSHTGYEQYF. The CDR3 bases are TGTGCCAGCAGTTCTCACACAGGTTACGAGCAGTACTTC. This rearrangement joins TRBV28 to TRBJ2-7; D perhaps matches TRBD1 (5 bases). CDR1 MDHEN and CDR2 SYDVKM come from the germline V gene. V was trimmed by 4 bases and J by 4 bases, leaving 11 bases between them. This CDR3 has 13 amino acids.

The chain is built from TRBV9 and TRBJ1-1; tentatively, D is TRBD1 (5 bases). CDR1 is SGDLS, CDR2 YYNGEE, per germline. The germline V and J ends were trimmed by 0 bases and 0 bases, with 6 bases remaining between them. The CDR3 consists of 14 residues. CDR3: CASSVGQMNTEAFF. In DNA form, the CDR3 reads TGTGCCAGCAGCGTAGGACAGATGAACACTGAAGCTTTCTTT.

The J gene is TRBJ2-1, the V gene TRBV10-1, with D maybe TRBD1 (5 bases). CDR3 length: 14 amino acids. Trimming stripped 4 bases from V and 10 bases from J, with 17 bases between. Germline CDR1 is WNHNN and CDR2 is SYGVQD (reference sequence). CDR3 in amino acids: CASSGAGMVVEQFF. CDR3 nucleotides: TGCGCCAGCAGTGGGGCAGGGATGGTTGTGGAGCAGTTCTTC.

This clone occurred once. The chain links TRBV28 to TRBJ2-7; 8 bases are a match to TRBD1. V lost 5 bases and J lost 1; bases outside the gene matches: 10. The CDR3 is 16 amino acids. The V gene's germline CDR1 is MDHEN and CDR2 SYDVKM. CDR3 amino acids: CASSPPIGTGSYEQYF. The CDR3 DNA reads TGTGCCAGCAGTCCCCCCATCGGGACAGGTTCCTACGAGCAGTACTTC.

This chain joins TRBV2 and TRBJ2-3, with D possibly matching TRBD2 (6 bases). The length of the CDR3 is 13 residues. Germline V gene data show CDR1 as SNHLY and CDR2 as FYNNEI. The V end lost 4 bases, the J end lost 5 bases, and 10 bases lay between the germline ends. CDR3 sequence reads: CASSANSGDTQYF. The DNA for the CDR3 is TGTGCCAGCAGTGCTAATAGCGGAGATACGCAGTATTTT.

The chain joins TRBV9 to TRBJ2-1; 12 nucleotides agree with TRBD2. V was clipped by 3 bases and J by 4 bases; unmatched bases: 5. The CDR3 runs to 16 residues. Germline V gene sequence: CDR1 SGDLS, CDR2 YYNGEE. CDR3 sequence (DNA): TGTGCCAGCAGCGAATCTAGCGGGGGGGTTTACAATGAGCAGTTCTTC. It codes for CASSESSGGVYNEQFF.

The genes are TRBV18 and TRBJ2-3; D gene uncertain. CDR1 KGHSH and CDR2 LQKENI come from the germline V gene. CDR3 size: 17 residues. Trimming took off 6 bases at V and 2 bases at J, with 21 bases between the two ends. DNA of the CDR3: TGTGCCAGCTCCCCGGCGGTCGGAAAACCCTTCACAGATACGCAGTATTTT. It specifies CASSPAVGKPFTDTQYF.

This clone has only one observation. The CDR3 sequence: CAWATGDNSPLHF. CDR3 bases: TGTGCCTGGGCTACAGGGGATAATTCACCCCTCCACTTT. The V call is TRBV30, the J call TRBJ1-6, with TRBD1 identical over 7 bases. This CDR3 is 13 amino acids long. The germline V gene encodes CDR1 GTSNPN and CDR2 SVGIG (reference sequence). V lost 5 bases to trimming and J lost 5 bases; unmatched junction nucleotides: 3.

This chain uses TRBV27 with TRBJ2-7; unclear D gene. V gave up 0 bases and J gave up 3 bases, with 9 bases separating them. The V gene's germline CDR1 is MNHEY and CDR2 SMNVEV (reference sequence). The CDR3 is 14 amino acids. CDR3 protein: CASSLSYQNYEQYF. The CDR3 DNA reads TGTGCCAGCAGTTTATCGTACCAGAACTACGAGCAGTACTTC.

The rearrangement joins TRBV15 to TRBJ2-4; TRBD2 matches at 8 bases. Losses at the gene ends were 3 bases for V and 3 bases for J; bases not matched to a gene: 13. Germline V gives CDR1 LNHNV, CDR2 YYDKDF (reference sequence). The CDR3 totals 18 residues. The chain's CDR3 is CATSRTWGAGGGKNIQYF. As DNA, the CDR3 is TGTGCCACCAGCAGGACTTGGGGGGCGGGGGGAGGCAAAAACATTCAGTACTTC.

CDR3 loop: CASSPATGLHSGANVLTF. In DNA, the CDR3 is TGTGCCAGCTCACCTGCAACAGGATTACATTCTGGGGCCAACGTCCTGACTTTC. The chain carries TRBV18 and TRBJ2-6; TRBD1 is a possible D gene (5 bases). Germline CDR1 KGHSH, CDR2 LQKENI. The CDR3 is 18 amino acids. V lost 3 bases, J lost 1 base, and 16 bases lay in between.

This chain uses TRBV5-4 with TRBJ2-1, with D possibly matching TRBD1 (5 bases). The CDR3 sequence is 14 residues long. Per germline, CDR1 SGHNT and CDR2 YYREEE (reference sequence). V lost 5 bases and J 8 bases, leaving 17 bases between the germline ends. This chain's CDR3 is CASRGQAGFDEQFF. The DNA for the CDR3 is TGTGCCAGCAGAGGTCAGGCAGGGTTTGATGAGCAGTTCTTC.

This CDR3 reads CASSGTGVTDTQYF. CDR3 DNA sequence: TGTGCCAGCAGTGGGACAGGAGTCACAGATACGCAGTATTTT. The chain uses TRBV28 and TRBJ2-3; 8 nucleotides align to TRBD1. Trimming removed 5 bases from V and 2 bases from J; junction bases left unmatched: 3. Looked up from germline, CDR1 is MDHEN and CDR2 is SYDVKM. The CDR3 extends over 14 amino acids.

The chain combines TRBV10-3 with TRBJ2-3; TRBD2 aligns across 9 bases. The CDR3 runs 15 residues. Trimming at V came to 4 bases and at J to 3 bases, leaving 5 bases not matched to a gene. Germline CDR1 is ENHRY and CDR2 is SYGVKD. The CDR3: CAISVAGGLTDTQYF. DNA for the CDR3: TGTGCCATCAGTGTTGCGGGAGGGCTTACAGATACGCAGTATTTT.

The chain employs TRBV6-1 and TRBJ2-5, with D possibly matching TRBD2 (6 bases). The CDR3 length is 15 residues. Germline CDR1 and CDR2: MNHNS and SASEGT. V shed 5 bases and J shed 5 bases, with 18 bases lying between them. The CDR3: CASSLEGAGAETQYF. For the CDR3, the DNA is TGTGCCAGCAGTCTAGAGGGAGCGGGCGCGGAGACCCAGTACTTC.

This chain joins TRBV5-1 and TRBJ2-3, with D tentatively TRBD1 (6 bases). The V gene lost 0 bases and the J gene lost 3 bases, with 8 bases spanning the gap. CDR3 length equals 14 residues. Germline CDR1 SGHRS, CDR2 YFSETQ. CDR3 sequence reads: CASSLAQGTDTQYF. The CDR3 region has the DNA TGCGCCAGCAGCTTGGCCCAGGGGACAGATACGCAGTATTTT.

The V gene is TRBV4-2, the J gene TRBJ2-3; 8 nucleotides agree with TRBD1. Germline assignment: CDR1 LGHNA and CDR2 YNFKEQ. With 4 bases clipped from V and 0 bases from J, the junction kept 15 bases outside the gene matches. The CDR3 is 19 amino acids. CDR3 coding DNA: TGTGCCAGCAGCCCCATAGCAGGGGGCTTTAGGACTAGCACAGATACGCAGTATTTT. Amino acid sequence: CASSPIAGGFRTSTDTQYF.

V gene TRBV7-9 combines with J gene TRBJ2-7, with unresolved D. Germline V gene lookup returns CDR1 SEHNR and CDR2 FQNEAQ (reference sequence). V was cut by 2 bases and J by 3 bases, with 8 bases left in between. The CDR3 spans 13 residues. The CDR3 DNA sequence: TGTGCCAGCAGCTTACCCTCAGACTACGAGCAGTACTTC. It is translated as CASSLPSDYEQYF.